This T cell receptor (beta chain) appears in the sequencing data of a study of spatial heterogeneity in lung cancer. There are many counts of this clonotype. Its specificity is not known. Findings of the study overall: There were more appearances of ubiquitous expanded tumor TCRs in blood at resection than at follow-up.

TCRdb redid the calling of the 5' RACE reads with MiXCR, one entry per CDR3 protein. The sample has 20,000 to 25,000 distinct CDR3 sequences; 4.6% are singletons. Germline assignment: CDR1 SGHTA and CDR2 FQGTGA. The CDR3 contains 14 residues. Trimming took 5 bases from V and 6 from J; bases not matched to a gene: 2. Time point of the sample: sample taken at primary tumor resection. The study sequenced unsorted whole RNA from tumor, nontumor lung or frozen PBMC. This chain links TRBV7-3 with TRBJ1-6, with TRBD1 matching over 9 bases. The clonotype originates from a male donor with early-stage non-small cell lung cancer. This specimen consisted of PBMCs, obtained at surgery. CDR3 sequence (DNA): TGTGCCAGCAGCGCGACAGGGGGTAATTCACCCCTCCACTTT. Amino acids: CASSATGGNSPLHF. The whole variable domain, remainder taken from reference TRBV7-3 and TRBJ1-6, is GAGVSQTPSNKVTEKGKYVELRCDPISGHTALYWYRQSLGQGPEFLIYFQGTGAADDSGLPNDRFFAVRPEGSVSTLKIQRTERGDSAVYLCASSATGGNSPLHFGNGTRLTVT.